These 29 T cell receptor beta chains share one sample of origin, sequenced in a study of beta chain features in type 1 diabetes. Study-wide results and caveats: TCRB CDR3s from Type 1 diabetes patients were moderately but significantly shorter in all four CD4+ subsets.

These receptors are not linked to any known antigen. Every isolated RNA sample was fully reverse transcribed, so sequencing captured expressed TCRB transcripts. Sequencing was performed with immunoSEQ multiplex PCR; in TCRdb, only in-frame clones are kept and a portion is missing. The data show more than 300,000 clones, over 10% seen once. Sequencing input: naive CD4+ T cells from blood. The receptors come from a woman in her late teens or twenties with type 1 diabetes.

This clone has only a few counts. This rearrangement joins TRBV6-6 to TRBJ2-1; 9 bases line up with TRBD1. This CDR3 contains 13 residues. CDR1 is MNHNY and CDR2 is SVGAGI in the germline V gene (reference sequence). Unmatched junction bases numbered 4, after V lost 5 bases and J lost 8 bases. CDR3 sequence reads: CASSKQGADEQFF. The CDR3 bases are TGTGCCAGCAGTAAACAGGGGGCGGATGAGCAGTTCTTC.

The genes are TRBV7-3 and TRBJ2-1; the match to TRBD2 covers 12 bases. The CDR3 extends over 14 amino acids. V was pared by 5 bases and J by 10 bases, with 6 bases of the junction left unmatched. CDR1 is SGHTA, CDR2 FQGTGA, per germline. CDR3: CASSPGLAGGEQFF. The CDR3 nucleotides read TGTGCCAGCAGCCCGGGACTAGCGGGCGGGGAGCAGTTCTTC.

This chain connects TRBV11-2 to TRBJ2-5; D is uncertain. CDR1 is SGHAT and CDR2 is FQNNGV in the germline V gene. The V and J ends lost 8 bases and 2 bases respectively, with 12 bases between them. The CDR3 is 13 amino acids. This CDR3 is CASAVLRQETQYF. In DNA form, the CDR3 reads TGTGCCAGCGCCGTATTACGGCAAGAGACCCAGTACTTC.

The V call is TRBV28, the J call TRBJ1-1; TRBD1 aligns across 7 bases. The CDR3 runs to 14 residues. V lost 5 bases to trimming and J lost 1 base; unmatched junction nucleotides: 4. The germline gives CDR1 MDHEN, CDR2 SYDVKM. In nucleotides, the CDR3 is TGTGCCAGCAGTATAGGGACAGCGAACACTGAAGCTTTCTTT. Translating gives CASSIGTANTEAFF.

The rearrangement uses TRBV10-3 and TRBJ1-1; D call uncertain. The CDR3 is made up of 14 amino acids. V lost 2 bases, J lost 2 bases, and 9 bases lay in between. CDR1 is ENHRY, CDR2 SYGVKD, per germline. CDR3 protein: CAISEKQLNTEAFF. The DNA of the CDR3 is TGTGCCATCAGTGAGAAACAGCTTAACACTGAAGCTTTCTTT.

This clone was recorded a few times. The J gene is TRBJ2-1, the V gene TRBV4-1; TRBD2 agrees at 11 bases. CDR1 and CDR2 (germline): MGHRA, YSYEKL. The trim removed 2 bases at V and 5 bases at J, leaving 2 bases unmatched. CDR3 size: 15 residues. In nucleotides, the CDR3 is TGCGCCAGCAGCCAACCGACTAGCGGGAACAATGAGCAGTTCTTC. Protein: CASSQPTSGNNEQFF.

This clone occurred a few times. The chain is built from TRBV10-3 and TRBJ1-2; tentative D call: TRBD1 (6 bases). Germline V gives CDR1 ENHRY, CDR2 SYGVKD. V was shortened by 4 bases and J by 5 bases, with 14 bases between the two germline ends. This CDR3 has 14 residues. The CDR3 DNA follows: TGTGCCATCAGTGTTGGGCAGGGGATATATGGCTACACCTTC. Amino acids: CAISVGQGIYGYTF.

The chain employs TRBV7-2 and TRBJ2-7, with D possibly TRBD2 on 5 matching bases. The CDR3 is 14 amino acids. In germline, CDR1 is SGHTA, CDR2 FQGNSA. V lost 3 bases and J 4 bases, leaving 13 bases between the germline ends. The CDR3 DNA is TGTGCCAGCAGCTTGGTGGCCCCGGGATACGAGCAGTACTTC. This translates into CASSLVAPGYEQYF.

This clone was counted between two and nine times. This chain connects TRBV4-1 to TRBJ1-2, with 9 bases lining up with TRBD1. The germline V gene has CDR1 MGHRA and CDR2 YSYEKL. With 1 base clipped from V and 3 bases from J, the junction kept 9 bases outside the gene matches. This CDR3 spans 17 amino acids. The CDR3 sequence: CASSQAGGTGSYYGYTF. CDR3 in DNA: TGCGCCAGCAGCCAAGCCGGGGGGACAGGGTCCTACTATGGCTACACCTTC.

This clone came up a few times. V and J are TRBV25-1 and TRBJ2-3, with D possibly TRBD1 on 6 matching bases. Trimming removed 6 bases at V and 5 bases at J, with 9 bases between. Germline CDR1 MGHDK, CDR2 SYGVNS. This CDR3 has 12 amino acids. CDR3 nucleotide sequence: TGTGCCAGCAGGCAGGGGTTAGATACGCAGTATTTT. Amino acids: CASRQGLDTQYF. The whole variable domain, filled in from reference TRBV25-1 and TRBJ2-3, reads EADIYQTPRYLVIGTGKKITLECSQTMGHDKMYWYQQDPGMELHLIHYSYGVNSTEKGDLSSESTVSRIRTEHFPLTLESARPSHTSQYLCASRQGLDTQYFGPGTRLTVL.

This clone occurred a few times. This chain joins TRBV6-6 and TRBJ1-5; maybe TRBD1 (6 bases). This CDR3 comprises 15 residues. V was shortened by 6 bases and J by 5 bases, with 17 bases between the two germline ends. Germline V gene sequence: CDR1 MNHNY, CDR2 SVGAGI (reference sequence). The CDR3 DNA sequence: TGTGCCAGCAGCTTAAACAGGGTGAGGGATCAGCCCCAGCATTTT. Protein: CASSLNRVRDQPQHF.

The chain has TRBV30 and TRBJ2-3; 7 bases map to TRBD2. This CDR3 comprises 15 residues. Germline V gives CDR1 GTSNPN, CDR2 SVGIG (reference sequence). V shed 7 bases and J 1 base; nucleotides not matched to a gene: 11. CDR3 bases: TGTGCCTTCCCTGCGGCTAGCGGCCGCACAGATACGCAGTATTTT. Translating gives CAFPAASGRTDTQYF.

This chain links TRBV9 with TRBJ2-7; D possibly corresponds to TRBD2 (6 bases). This CDR3 is built from 14 residues. CDR1 is SGDLS and CDR2 is YYNGEE in the germline V gene. With 4 bases removed from V and 6 bases from J, the gap between germline ends came to 17 bases. The CDR3 sequence: CASSFTSTGLEQYF. Here the CDR3 DNA reads TGTGCCAGCAGCTTCACTAGCACTGGTCTCGAGCAGTACTTC.

The chain couples TRBV6-5 to TRBJ1-1; D may be TRBD1 (5 bases). Germline V CDR1 and CDR2: MNHEY, SVGAGI. Trimming removed 0 bases from V and 6 bases from J, with 11 bases in between. The CDR3 covers 14 residues. As DNA, the CDR3 is TGTGCCAGCAGTTACTCCCGGGGGGTCGCTGAAGCTTTCTTT. Amino acids: CASSYSRGVAEAFF.

CDR3 region: CASSQDTTGFRGYTF. The DNA for the CDR3 is TGCGCCAGCAGCCAAGACACGACAGGGTTTCGTGGCTACACCTTC. The chain links TRBV4-3 to TRBJ1-2; 7 positions agree with TRBD1. CDR1 is LGHNA, CDR2 YSLEER, per germline. Trimming at V came to 0 bases and at J to 7 bases, leaving 8 bases not matched to a gene. This CDR3 has 15 amino acids.

The J gene is TRBJ2-5, the V gene TRBV2; 8 bases are shared with TRBD2. The CDR3 length is 14 residues. The V segment lost 2 bases and the J segment 5 bases; nucleotides outside the gene matches: 4. CDR1 is SNHLY and CDR2 is FYNNEI in the germline V gene. CDR3 sequence: CASSELSGGETQYF. In DNA, the CDR3 is TGTGCCAGCAGTGAATTGAGCGGGGGTGAGACCCAGTACTTC.

In this sample, this clone turned up a few times. The chain links TRBV7-2 to TRBJ2-2; D unclear. This CDR3 is 13 amino acids long. Trimming shortened V by 0 bases and J by 7 bases, and 6 bases separated the two germline ends. The V gene's germline CDR1 is SGHTA and CDR2 FQGNSA. The CDR3 protein is CASSLASVGELFF. In DNA, the CDR3 is TGTGCCAGCAGCTTAGCGTCGGTCGGGGAGCTGTTTTTT. The full variable domain, in which reference TRBV7-2 and TRBJ2-2 provide the parts outside the CDR3, is GAGVSQSPSNKVTEKGKDVELRCDPISGHTALYWYRQSLGQGLEFLIYFQGNSAPDKSGLPSDRFSAERTGGSVSTLTIQRTQQEDSAVYLCASSLASVGELFFGEGSRLTVL.

This clone has just a few counts. The CDR3 here is CASSQESQGKAFF. DNA of the CDR3: TGCGCCAGCAGCCAAGAGTCACAGGGCAAGGCTTTCTTT. The J gene is TRBJ1-1, the V gene TRBV4-1; possible D gene TRBD1, 6 bases. Trimming stripped 0 bases from V and 11 bases from J, with 13 bases between. Germline V gives CDR1 MGHRA, CDR2 YSYEKL. The CDR3 consists of 13 residues.

This clone was detected only a few times. The rearrangement joins TRBV7-2 to TRBJ2-4; D may be TRBD2 (5 bases). The CDR3 contains 14 residues. Germline V gene lookup returns CDR1 SGHTA and CDR2 FQGNSA. V was pared by 3 bases and J by 7 bases, with 13 bases between. The CDR3 nucleotides are TGTGCCAGCAGCTTTACATCGTCGGGGAACATTCAGTACTTC. It specifies CASSFTSSGNIQYF.

V and J are TRBV19 and TRBJ2-6; D gene ambiguous. This CDR3 comprises 15 residues. V was clipped by 3 bases and J by 1 base, with 7 bases between them. Germline V CDR1 and CDR2: LNHDA, SQIVND (reference sequence). The CDR3 DNA reads TGTGCCAGTAGTATTCCCGTGTCTGGGGCCAACGTCCTGACTTTC. Translation: CASSIPVSGANVLTF.

This clone has a handful of counts. This same CDR3 is encoded by further DNA sequences in the sample. The V call is TRBV7-2, the J call TRBJ2-5; D call uncertain. There are 13 residues in the CDR3. The V end was cut by 1 base, the J end by 4 bases, with 7 bases between. In germline, CDR1 is SGHTA, CDR2 FQGNSA. CDR3 amino acids: CASSLGGLETQYF. CDR3 in DNA: TGTGCCAGCAGCTTAGGAGGTCTAGAGACCCAGTACTTC.

The chain combines TRBV14 with TRBJ2-7, with unresolved D. V was trimmed by 3 bases and J by 0 bases, leaving 9 bases between them. The CDR3 has 14 amino acids. CDR1 is SGHDN and CDR2 is FVKESK in the germline V gene. The CDR3 here is CASSQKPSSYEQYF. The DNA for the CDR3 is TGTGCCAGCAGCCAGAAGCCTAGCTCCTACGAGCAGTACTTC.

The chain combines TRBV18 with TRBJ2-7; weak D call: TRBD1 (6 bases). The germline V gene has CDR1 KGHSH and CDR2 LQKENI. The length of the CDR3 is 15 residues. Trimming took 5 bases from V and 0 from J, leaving 14 bases between them. Written as DNA, the CDR3 is TGTGCCAGCTCAGTTCGACAGGCGAGCTCCTACGAGCAGTACTTC. Translated, it gives CASSVRQASSYEQYF.

This clone was counted only a few times. The chain links TRBV5-1 to TRBJ2-3; D unclear. The germline V and J ends were trimmed by 4 bases and 4 bases, with 7 bases remaining between them. The CDR3 is 12 amino acids. Germline-derived CDR1 and CDR2 are SGHRS and YFSETQ. The CDR3 sequence is CASSIDSDTQYF. In DNA, the CDR3 is TGCGCCAGCAGCATAGATTCAGATACGCAGTATTTT.

The V call is TRBV27, the J call TRBJ1-2; TRBD1 is a possible D gene (6 bases). The CDR3 spans 13 residues. Germline V lookup: CDR1 MNHEY, CDR2 SMNVEV (reference sequence). Trimming removed 4 bases from V and 4 bases from J, with 10 bases in between. CDR3 residues: CASSWGGSYGYTF. The CDR3 nucleotides read TGTGCCAGCAGTTGGGGGGGCTCCTATGGCTACACCTTC.

This clone was observed a handful of times. CDR3 nucleotide sequence: TGTGCCAGCAGCCAGGGCCTCTGGGAGCAGTTCTTC. Translated, it gives CASSQGLWEQFF. The chain is built from TRBV14 and TRBJ2-1; no clear D. V lost 3 bases to trimming and J lost 10 bases, with 10 bases between them. This CDR3 contains 12 residues. Per germline, CDR1 SGHDN and CDR2 FVKESK.

This clone was counted a few times. The chain is built from TRBV29-1 and TRBJ2-3; 7 bases fit TRBD2. The length of the CDR3 is 13 residues. With 5 bases clipped from V and 4 bases from J, the junction kept 6 bases outside the gene matches. Per the germline V gene, CDR1 is SQVTM and CDR2 is ANQGSEA. CDR3 loop: CSVLREGADTQYF. The CDR3, as DNA: TGCAGCGTTTTGAGGGAGGGTGCAGATACGCAGTATTTT.

The chain uses TRBV10-3 and TRBJ2-3; TRBD2 aligns across 13 bases. Trimming removed 4 bases from V and 5 bases from J; junction bases left unmatched: 0. CDR3 length: 14 residues. Germline V gene lookup returns CDR1 ENHRY and CDR2 SYGVKD. The CDR3 spells CAISGTSGRDTQYF. For the CDR3, the DNA is TGTGCCATCAGTGGGACTAGCGGGAGAGATACGCAGTATTTT.

This chain uses TRBV18 with TRBJ2-3; D is possibly TRBD2 (6 bases). V lost 6 bases to trimming and J lost 2 bases, with 12 bases between them. Per the germline V gene, CDR1 is KGHSH and CDR2 is LQKENI. The CDR3 runs 14 residues. CDR3 sequence (DNA): TGTGCCAGCTCGCAGGGACTTGTCACAGATACGCAGTATTTT. Translated, it gives CASSQGLVTDTQYF.